This T cell receptor beta chain was sequenced for a study of T cells in Graves' hyperthyroidism and ophthalmopathy (dated by TCRdb to between 2018 and 2020). Looking at the study overall: Peripheral blood was sampled at the time of initial diagnosis, prior to any treatment. Once sampling was done, hyperthyroidism patients were given methimazole at a starting dose of 30 mg daily, whereas ophthalmopathy patients were given high-dose intravenous methylprednisolone. According to the paper, TCR Vbeta CDR3 sequencing was carried out on approximately 140 peripheral blood samples, which came from more than 40 ophthalmopathy, 75 to 80 hyperthyroidism and roughly 17 progressor patients. The study also compared thyroid tissue and blood T-cell repertoires from over 5 Graves' hyperthyroidism patients. The 75 to 100 discovery patients were divided at random into training and test sets in a 7:3 ratio. Prospective prediction of ophthalmopathy was tested in an independent validation cohort consisting of 18 to 20 hyperthyroidism patients and 17 patients who later progressed to ophthalmopathy. To identify TCR V-J signatures that set the groups apart, the researchers used a discovery cohort of 100 patients, made up of around 40 with Graves' ophthalmopathy and 57 with stable Graves' hyperthyroidism. What the study reported, not specific to this receptor: Most expanded thyroid clonotypes (frequency above 0.001) were also detected in blood, a finding suggesting that blood repertoires may reflect thyroid immune responses. Sample size was not statistically predetermined, and investigators were not blinded to group allocation. A 13 V-J signature model separated ophthalmopathy from stable hyperthyroidism, with 87.88% sensitivity and about 81% specificity in cross-validation and 80%/75% in testing. In validation, the model predicted progression to ophthalmopathy with approximately 71% sensitivity and around 72% specificity, a median of about six months before onset.

In the ophthalmopathy patients, disease was moderately to severely active, with a Clinical Activity Score of 3 or more, a NOSPECS grade of 4 or more, and a duration of less than 3 months. Patients with uncontrolled infections, other autoimmune diseases, pregnancy or lactation were excluded. Diagnoses were based on clinical symptoms, serum thyroxine and TRAb, thyroid ultrasound and orbital computed tomography. PBMCs were isolated from 10 ml of fresh peripheral blood by Ficoll-Paque density gradient centrifugation. Total RNA was extracted using Trizol reagent, and RNA quality was assessed on an Agilent 2100 Bioanalyzer. Counted from cysteine to phenylalanine, this CDR3 has 16 amino acids. Left in the record is the CDR3 DNA by itself, 48 bases read in frame from the first base. Clipping removes 5 bases from V and 3 bases from J, with 13 as the unmatched junction base count. CDR1 SGHTA and CDR2 FQGNSA were looked up in the germline V gene.

This clonotype was observed many times. Its recognized antigen is unknown. No qualities accompany the bases; no much larger clone lies one base away. The TCR beta CDR3 regions were amplified from RNA transcripts. For the first round of RT-PCR on the TCR CDR3, the HTBI primer set was used together with the Qiagen OneStep RT-PCR kit. A second multiplex PCR round built the libraries, followed by size selection and purification. Libraries were sequenced paired-end with 100 bp reads on an Illumina HiSeq2000. Per the source publication's procedure: SOAPnuke was used to process the raw data, throwing out any read that contained adapters or uncalled bases, had a mean Phred below 15, or lacked an exact constant-primer or identifier match. High-quality paired reads were merged with COPE v1.2.5, and unique nucleotide sequences were defined as clonotypes. Clonotypes were aligned to IMGT TRBV, TRBD and TRBJ reference segments using MiTCR v1.1. The analysis included only V-J combinations with a frequency above 0.0001, which together covered 99% to 99.2% of the repertoires. The TCS score was defined as the ratio of F50 (clonal expansion) to E x V (chaos), calculated using BLOSUM62-based TCRdist between CDR3 peptides within each V-J. Welch's t-statistics and random forest reduced 514 V-J features to 13, which were used in a naive Bayes classifier (R e1071). TCRdb trimmed the raw reads at Q25, called clones with MiXCR and kept productive beta chains. All rows with the same CDR3 protein become a single entry with the most common DNA and genes. For this entry, the V and J calls and clone size follow TCRdb and not the study's own pipeline. In this sample the table shows some 580,000 distinct CDR3 sequences, roughly 15% of which occur a single time. The leading ten clones occupy 2.5% to 4% of the sample.

Here the chain combines TRBV7-2 and TRBJ2-7, with 7 bases in between that match TRBD2. Sequencing was carried out using blood. This clonotype originated in a woman in her forties with Graves' ophthalmopathy. For the CDR3, the sequence is CASSQSGGRLRYEQYF. The nucleotides are TGTGCCAGCAGCCAATCTGGCGGGAGACTCCGCTACGAGCAGTACTTC.